A single sample gave rise to the 25 T cell receptor beta chains below, sequenced in a study of glioma-infiltrating T cells after dendritic cell vaccination. Repertoires were generated with immunoSEQ multiplex PCR, while TCRdb's copy carries only in-frame clones and drops some. The sample has over 70,000 clones, around 80% seen once; the top ten hold about 2.1%. The sequencing used blood, collected before dendritic cell vaccination. These receptors all stem from a human donor with glioblastoma.

This chain connects TRBV10-3 to TRBJ1-5, with TRBD1 as a possible D gene (5 bases). The germline V and J ends were trimmed by 8 bases and 2 bases, with 16 bases remaining between them. The V gene's germline CDR1 is ENHRY and CDR2 SYGVKD. CDR3 size: 15 residues. The CDR3 DNA reads as TGTGCCATCGGGGGGTCGAGGGATGGCAATCAGCCCCAGCATTTT. Protein sequence: CAIGGSRDGNQPQHF.

A single count supports this clone. The chain is built from TRBV2 and TRBJ2-2, with TRBD1 identical over 7 bases. CDR1 SNHLY and CDR2 FYNNEI come from the germline V gene. The CDR3 runs to 15 residues. J gave up 1 base and V 4 bases, and 3 bases lay outside the gene matches. CDR3 in DNA: TGTGCCAGCAGTGGGACAGGAAAGAACACCGGGGAGCTGTTTTTT. It encodes CASSGTGKNTGELFF.

The J gene is TRBJ1-2, the V gene TRBV6-6; D possibly corresponds to TRBD1 (5 bases). This CDR3 has 16 amino acids. The ends were cut back, 6 bases at V and 2 bases at J, with 19 bases in the middle. Looked up from germline, CDR1 is MNHNY and CDR2 is SVGAGI (reference sequence). The CDR3 nucleotides read TGTGCCAGCAGACCCAATGACGGCGGGGGAAACTATGGCTACACCTTC. Protein sequence: CASRPNDGGGNYGYTF.

This chain connects TRBV6-5 to TRBJ2-5; 10 bases align to TRBD1. The CDR3 has 13 residues. V lost 6 bases and J lost 11; bases outside the gene matches: 9. Germline values: CDR1 MNHEY, CDR2 SVGAGI. The CDR3 protein is CASRAPGTGEQYF. In DNA, the CDR3 is TGTGCCAGCAGGGCACCCGGGACAGGGGAGCAGTACTTC.

The table lists this clone with a count of one. The chain couples TRBV4-1 to TRBJ1-3; no clear D gene. Germline CDR1 MGHRA, CDR2 YSYEKL. V lost 1 base, J lost 0 bases, and 22 bases lay in between. The CDR3 covers 20 residues. CDR3 coding DNA: TGCGCCAGCAGCCAAGGAAAGCAAGCTCGAGAATCGCGCTCTGGAAACACCATATATTTT. This encodes CASSQGKQARESRSGNTIYF.

V gene TRBV30 combines with J gene TRBJ1-1; D perhaps matches TRBD1 (5 bases). Germline CDR1 is GTSNPN and CDR2 is SVGIG (reference sequence). There are 14 residues in the CDR3. Trimming removed 0 bases at V and 2 bases at J, with 10 bases between. CDR3 in DNA: TGTGCCTGGAGTGTAGGGGCAGGAAACACTGAAGCTTTCTTT. It specifies CAWSVGAGNTEAFF.

This chain uses TRBV15 with TRBJ2-7; TRBD2 matches 9 bases. The germline CDR1 and CDR2 sequences are LNHNV and YYDKDF (reference sequence). With V trimmed by 1 base and J by 0 bases, 10 bases remained unmatched. This CDR3 spans 18 amino acids. The CDR3 coding sequence is TGTGCCACCAGCAGAGGCTTGCATCTAGCGGGAAGCTCCTACGAGCAGTACGTC. Its translation is CATSRGLHLAGSSYEQYV.

This clone was recorded at least ten times. V and J are TRBV6-1 and TRBJ2-7; 7 nucleotides agree with TRBD2. The germline V gene encodes CDR1 MNHNS and CDR2 SASEGT. This CDR3 is 15 amino acids long. With 1 base clipped from V and 6 bases from J, the junction kept 9 bases outside the gene matches. The CDR3 spells CASSEEDGRASEQYV. Written as DNA, the CDR3 is TGTGCCAGCAGTGAAGAAGATGGGAGGGCCTCCGAGCAGTACGTC.

The gene calls are TRBV4-1 and TRBJ1-2; 7 nucleotides agree with TRBD1. CDR3 length: 18 amino acids. Germline loops: CDR1 MGHRA, CDR2 YSYEKL. J lost 6 bases, V lost 4 bases, and 20 bases had no gene match. The CDR3: CASSRIGTARTTNNGYTF. CDR3 DNA: TGCGCCAGCAGCCGAATAGGGACAGCTAGAACAACTAATAATGGCTACACCTTC.

V and J are TRBV10-3 and TRBJ2-3; 9 nucleotides line up with TRBD2. The CDR3 covers 15 residues. Germline CDR1 ENHRY, CDR2 SYGVKD. V lost 2 bases to trimming and J lost 4 bases; unmatched junction nucleotides: 4. The DNA for the CDR3 is TGTGCCATCAGTGAGAGTAGCGGGGGACCAGATACGCAGTATTTT. This encodes CAISESSGGPDTQYF.

The V gene is TRBV7-2, the J gene TRBJ2-1; D is unclear. Trimming shortened V by 5 bases and J by 3 bases, and 5 bases separated the two germline ends. This CDR3 region has 12 residues. Germline V CDR1 and CDR2: SGHTA, FQGNSA. This CDR3 is CASSLLYNEQFF. CDR3 in DNA: TGTGCCAGCAGCCTACTCTACAATGAGCAGTTCTTC.

This clone occurred once. The CDR3 loop is CASRLSLGRGANVLTF. DNA for the CDR3: TGTGCAAGTCGCTTAAGTCTGGGGCGGGGGGCCAACGTCCTGACTTTC. The genes are TRBV12-2 and TRBJ2-6; the D call TRBD1 from the table was never checked on the DNA. TRBV12-2 is a pseudogene locus. The CDR3 extends over 16 amino acids.

V gene TRBV6-5 combines with J gene TRBJ2-3; 14 bases match TRBD2. V shed 6 bases and J 8 bases; nucleotides not matched to a gene: 7. Germline CDR1 and CDR2: MNHEY and SVGAGI. There are 15 residues in the CDR3. DNA for the CDR3: TGTGCCAGCAGCCCTAGACTAGCGGGAGGGGGTACGCAGTATTTT. It encodes CASSPRLAGGGTQYF.

The rearrangement links TRBV6-5 to TRBJ2-4; 7 nucleotides agree with TRBD1. The J segment lost 4 bases and the V segment lost 8 bases, leaving 8 bases of the junction unmatched. Germline CDR1 and CDR2: MNHEY and SVGAGI. The CDR3 totals 14 residues. This chain's CDR3 is CASGTGTAKNIQYF. For the CDR3, the DNA is TGTGCCAGCGGGACCGGGACAGCGAAAAACATTCAGTACTTC.

This chain uses TRBV18 with TRBJ1-1; D perhaps matches TRBD1 (6 bases). Between the trimmed V and J ends, which lost 1 base and 0 bases, there was a span of 12 bases. CDR1 and CDR2 (germline): KGHSH, LQKENI. This CDR3 contains 16 residues. CDR3 in amino acids: CASSPLAQGMNTEAFF. CDR3 nucleotides: TGTGCCAGCTCACCACTAGCACAGGGCATGAACACTGAAGCTTTCTTT.

The rearrangement links TRBV6-6 to TRBJ2-5, with TRBD1 identical over 10 bases. CDR3 length: 15 residues. Germline loops: CDR1 MNHNY, CDR2 SVGAGI (reference sequence). The J segment lost 1 base and the V segment lost 4 bases, leaving 3 bases of the junction unmatched. CDR3 sequence: CASSSRTGGQETQYF. CDR3 nucleotides: TGTGCCAGCAGTTCTAGGACAGGGGGCCAAGAGACCCAGTACTTC.

The J gene is TRBJ2-4, the V gene TRBV27; D not certain. This CDR3 has 13 residues. From germline, CDR1 is MNHEY and CDR2 SMNVEV (reference sequence). V lost 4 bases, J lost 0 bases, and 4 bases lay in between. The DNA for the CDR3 is TGTGCCAGCAGTTGGGCAGCCAAAAACATTCAGTACTTC. Protein product: CASSWAAKNIQYF.

The J gene is TRBJ2-1, the V gene TRBV11-3, with D possibly being TRBD1 (5 bases). Germline assignment: CDR1 SGHNT and CDR2 YENEEA. CDR3 length: 11 residues. V lost 6 bases and J 9 bases, leaving 9 bases between the germline ends. The CDR3 region has the DNA TGTGCCAGCAGTCAGGGTGGTGAGCAGTTCTTC. Translated, it gives CASSQGGEQFF. The full variable domain, in which reference TRBV11-3 and TRBJ2-1 provide the parts outside the CDR3, is EAGVVQSPRYKIIEKKQPVAFWCNPISGHNTLYWYLQNLGQGPELLIRYENEEAVDDSQLPKDRFSAERLKGVDSTLKIQPAELGDSAVYLCASSQGGEQFFGPGTRLTVL.

The chain carries TRBV6-1 and TRBJ2-1, with 7 bases that match TRBD1. The CDR3 is 15 residues long. Trimming removed 6 bases from V and 0 bases from J; junction bases left unmatched: 5. The V gene's germline CDR1 is MNHNS and CDR2 SASEGT. The CDR3 bases are TGTGCCAGCAGCATCACAGGGGTCTCCTACAATGAGCAGTTCTTC. As protein: CASSITGVSYNEQFF.

The CDR3 protein is CASSSPGVPDYGYTF. Here the CDR3 DNA reads TGTGCCAGCAGCTCCCCAGGGGTGCCAGACTATGGCTACACCTTC. The V call is TRBV9, the J call TRBJ1-2, with D maybe TRBD1 (6 bases). The germline gives CDR1 SGDLS, CDR2 YYNGEE. Trimming shortened V by 4 bases and J by 3 bases, and 16 bases separated the two germline ends. The CDR3 length is 15 residues.

This clone has only one observation. This sequence joins TRBV11-3 and TRBJ1-5; 10 nucleotides line up with TRBD1. V was clipped by 10 bases and J by 0 bases; unmatched bases: 9. This CDR3 comprises 16 residues. Germline CDR1 reads SGHNT; CDR2 reads YENEEA. This CDR3 is CAKYGTGAYSNQPQHF. The CDR3 DNA reads as TGTGCCAAATACGGGACAGGGGCTTATAGCAATCAGCCCCAGCATTTT.

The table lists this clone with a count of one. The V and J genes are TRBV5-8 and TRBJ2-5; 7 bases are shared with TRBD1. Germline assignment: CDR1 SGHTS and CDR2 YDEGEE. V shed 5 bases, J shed 9 bases, and the junction held 7 bases outside the gene matches. This CDR3 spans 12 amino acids. The CDR3: CASSSDRVAQYF. The CDR3 nucleotides read TGTGCCAGCAGTTCTGACAGGGTCGCCCAGTACTTC.

This chain connects TRBV6-1 to TRBJ2-7; a weak D match, TRBD2 (6 bases). The V gene lost 8 bases and the J gene lost 1 base, with 15 bases spanning the gap. CDR3 size: 14 residues. Germline V gene data show CDR1 as MNHNS and CDR2 as SASEGT. The CDR3 DNA is TGTGCCAGCGGGAAGCGGGCTAATTCCTACGAGCAGTACGTC. This translates into CASGKRANSYEQYV.

The table lists this clone with a few counts. V is TRBV2 and J is TRBJ2-1; D is perhaps TRBD1 (6 bases). CDR1 SNHLY and CDR2 FYNNEI come from the germline V gene. This CDR3 contains 14 residues. V lost 9 bases, J lost 0 bases, and 12 bases lay in between. CDR3 loop: CARSQGSSYNEQFF. The CDR3, as DNA: TGTGCCAGATCCCAGGGGAGCTCCTACAATGAGCAGTTCTTC.

The chain couples TRBV10-1 to TRBJ1-1, with D possibly TRBD1 on 5 matching bases. The germline gives CDR1 WNHNN, CDR2 SYGVQD (reference sequence). V lost 0 bases and J 6 bases, leaving 14 bases between the germline ends. The CDR3 extends over 15 amino acids. CDR3 sequence: CASSESAGTGAEAFF. The CDR3 nucleotides are TGCGCCAGCAGTGAGTCGGCGGGGACGGGTGCTGAAGCTTTCTTT.